Listed here are 6 T cell receptor beta chains from one sample, sequenced in a study of cytomegalovirus exposure and HLA in healthy donors. Both 60 Vbeta primers and 13 Jbeta primers went into the PCR. Clones were sequenced by immunoSEQ multiplex PCR, and TCRdb holds only the in-frame ones, with some missing. The sample has over 100,000 clones, about 79% seen once. The sequenced sample consisted of PBMCs. These receptors were collected from a young woman in good health and CMV-seropositive.

The chain uses TRBV28 and TRBJ2-5, with D hard to call. The DNA end is a closer match to TRBJ2-7, so the J assignment may be wrong. The CDR3 covers 15 residues. The germline V gene encodes CDR1 MDHEN and CDR2 SYDVKM. The CDR3 DNA reads as TGTGCCAGCACCTCAAGTGCCAGGTTCTCCTACGAGCAGTACTTC. As protein: CASTSSARFSYEQYF.

This clone was picked up one time. At one of its ends the junction is not consistent with the germline gene, which may arise from a read error. The genes are TRBV7-9 and TRBJ2-5; possible D gene TRBD1, 5 bases. CDR3 length: 14 residues. The germline CDR1 and CDR2 sequences are SEHNR and FQNEAQ (reference sequence). In DNA, the CDR3 is TGTTCCAGCAGCTTAAACCAGGGTCGAGAGACCCAGTACTTC. As protein: CSSSLNQGRETQYF.

CDR3 nucleotide sequence: TGCGCCAGCAGCCAAAGGGGTCTGACTAGTTTCAACCCCAATGAGCAGTTCTTC. Its protein is CASSQRGLTSFNPNEQFF. V gene TRBV4-1 combines with J gene TRBJ2-1, with D maybe TRBD2 (6 bases). This CDR3 has 18 amino acids. The germline V gene encodes CDR1 MGHRA and CDR2 YSYEKL. V gave up 2 bases and J gave up 6 bases, with 23 bases separating them.

This chain uses TRBV27 with TRBJ1-3; D is ambiguous. CDR1 is MNHEY, CDR2 SMNVEV, per germline (reference sequence). CDR3 length: 15 residues. Trimming pared 6 bases from V and 4 bases from J, leaving 16 bases between. The CDR3 coding sequence is TGTGCCAGCAGGGCCGCGGGGTGGTTAGGAAACACCATATATTTT. Its protein is CASRAAGWLGNTIYF.

J is TRBJ1-5 and V is TRBV5-1; 7 bases fit TRBD1. Germline loops: CDR1 SGHRS, CDR2 YFSETQ. The CDR3 totals 13 residues. The ends lost 4 bases at V and 5 bases at J; junction bases unmatched: 3. CDR3 amino acids: CASSAGQDQPQHF. Here the CDR3 DNA reads TGCGCCAGCAGCGCTGGACAGGATCAGCCCCAGCATTTT.

The chain joins TRBV11-1 to TRBJ2-7; D gene unclear. The germline V and J ends were trimmed by 5 bases and 1 base, with 6 bases remaining between them. Per the germline V gene, CDR1 is SGHAT and CDR2 is FQDESV (reference sequence). The CDR3 is 12 residues long. The DNA for the CDR3 is TGTGCCAGCAGCCCCCTGTCCTACGAGCAGTACTTC. This encodes CASSPLSYEQYF.